The rows below give T cell receptor beta chains drawn from one sample of a study of T cell repertoires in cytomegalovirus infection. MiXCR, run by TCRdb on the reads, gives a single entry per CDR3 protein. The repertoire has nearly 550,000 distinct CDR3 sequences, approximately 15% of them found once; the top ten carry about 24%. Specimen: CD8+ T cells from PBMCs. The receptors originated from a human donor in good health (CMV status not recorded). Some clones in this sample may be carry-over from other donors' samples. Both conserved end residues are part of each CDR3. The order of the fields is J gene, clone size, V gene, D gene, CDR3 protein, CDR3 DNA. D genes are given only for firm matches. A row's size may be missing; if present it is once, few, many or a size class.

TRBJ1-1	few	TRBV6-1	NA	CASSPMVEAFF	TGTGCCAGCAGTCCAATGGTTGAAGCTTTCTTT
TRBJ1-1	many	TRBV7-3	NA	CASSYGSGAGTEAFF	TGTGCCAGCAGCTACGGGTCAGGGGCGGGCACTGAAGCTTTCTTT
TRBJ1-1	NA	TRBV5-1	TRBD1	CASSPRGGVYTEAFF	TGCGCCAGCAGCCCCCGAGGGGGCGTATATACTGAAGCTTTCTTT
TRBJ2-3	many	TRBV7-9	NA	CASSASSTDTQYF	TGTGCCAGCAGCGCTTCCTCCACAGATACGCAGTATTTT
TRBJ2-3	NA	TRBV6-5	TRBD2	CASSTLAGSTDTQYF	TGTGCCAGCAGCACCCTAGCGGGAAGCACAGATACGCAGTATTTT
TRBJ2-7	few	TRBV28	NA	CASSFYRSSYEQYF	TGTGCCAGCAGTTTCTACAGGAGCTCCTACGAGCAGTACTTC
TRBJ2-3	NA	TRBV25-1	TRBD1	CASSSTDRDTDTQYF	TGTGCCAGCAGTAGCACAGACAGGGACACAGATACGCAGTATTTT
TRBJ2-7	NA	TRBV7-3	NA	CASSLSAVAVYEQYF	TGTGCCAGCAGCTTATCAGCGGTGGCCGTATACGAGCAGTACTTC
TRBJ2-3	NA	TRBV27	NA	CASSSKAPDTQYF	TGTGCCAGCAGTTCAAAAGCTCCAGATACGCAGTATTTT
TRBJ2-3	NA	TRBV5-6	NA	CASSPGTNRQYF	TGTGCCAGCAGCCCCGGGACAAACAGACAGTATTTT
TRBJ1-1	many	TRBV12-3/TRBV12-4	NA	CASSLSALRADTEAFF	TGTGCCAGCAGTTTATCGGCCCTCCGGGCGGACACTGAAGCTTTCTTT
TRBJ2-4	few	TRBV30	NA	CAWSDGRYIQYF	TGTGCCTGGAGTGACGGGCGGTACATTCAGTACTTC
TRBJ2-7	once	TRBV5-1	NA	CASSLADHVYEQYF	TGCGCCAGCAGCTTGGCCGACCACGTCTACGAGCAGTACTTC
TRBJ2-1	few	TRBV2	NA	CASSEAPLQSEQFF	TGTGCCAGCAGTGAAGCGCCGCTCCAGTCGGAGCAGTTCTTC
TRBJ2-5	few	TRBV27	TRBD1	CASSPRTGKVETQYF	TGTGCCAGCAGTCCCCGGACAGGCAAGGTGGAGACCCAGTACTTC
TRBJ2-1	NA	TRBV13	NA	CASSLVGREQFF	TGTGCCAGCAGCTTAGTGGGGCGAGAGCAGTTCTTC
TRBJ1-5	few	TRBV20-1	TRBD1	CSASLTGGRFGPQHF	TGCAGTGCTAGCCTTACAGGGGGTCGCTTTGGGCCCCAGCATTTT
TRBJ2-5	many	TRBV11-2	NA	CASSLGAARGPLRETQYF	TGTGCCAGCAGCTTAGGAGCCGCCCGGGGGCCCCTTAGGGAGACCCAGTACTTC
TRBJ1-5	few	TRBV27	NA	CASSFRGAGQPQHF	TGTGCCAGCAGTTTTAGGGGGGCTGGTCAGCCCCAGCATTTT
TRBJ1-4	NA	TRBV20-1	NA	CSASVGSQHEKLFF	TGCAGTGCTAGTGTTGGCAGCCAACATGAAAAACTGTTTTTT